These T cell receptor beta chains were read from a single sample in a study of blood T cell repertoires in COVID-19. Repertoires were generated with immunoSEQ multiplex PCR, while TCRdb's copy carries only in-frame clones and drops some. The sample has over 80,000 clones; less than 90% are singletons. Material for sequencing was peripheral blood. All receptors come from a man aged 80 or over with active or convalescent COVID-19. The CDR3 runs from the conserved cysteine through the conserved F or W. A D gene is named only where the DNA matches it firmly. Only part of the rows carry a size: once, few, many, or a class if the clone is expanded.

D gene	V gene	clone size	J gene	CDR3 protein	CDR3 DNA
.	TRBV28	.	TRBJ1-2	CASSFNPGLGYTF	TGTGCCAGCAGTTTTAATCCGGGACTTGGCTACACCTTC
.	TRBV5-6	.	TRBJ1-2	CASSLGTVFGYTF	TGTGCCAGCAGCTTGGGGACAGTTTTTGGCTACACCTTC
.	TRBV19	.	TRBJ2-5	CASSILFGGRETQYF	TGTGCCAGTAGTATCCTTTTCGGGGGTCGAGAGACCCAGTACTTC
.	TRBV27	.	TRBJ2-7	CASSSRRGAYEQYF	TGTGCCAGCAGTTCCCGTAGGGGCGCCTACGAGCAGTACTTC
.	TRBV18	.	TRBJ2-5	CASASLSETQYF	TGTGCCAGCGCAAGCCTTTCCGAGACCCAGTACTTC
.	TRBV3-1/TRBV3-2	.	TRBJ2-3	CASSKQGSDTQYF	TGTGCCAGCAGCAAACAGGGCTCAGATACGCAGTATTTT
TRBD1	TRBV6-5	.	TRBJ1-2	CASRRQGNYGYTF	TGTGCCAGCAGGAGACAGGGCAACTATGGCTACACCTTC
.	TRBV7-3	.	TRBJ1-6	CASSARQDSPLHF	TGTGCCAGCAGCGCTAGACAGGATTCACCCCTCCACTTT
.	TRBV4-3	.	TRBJ2-3	CASSPNPWDTQYF	TGCGCCAGCAGCCCTAATCCGTGGGATACGCAGTATTTT
.	TRBV18	.	TRBJ2-7	CASSPWGDDYEQYF	TGTGCCAGCTCACCTTGGGGGGATGACTACGAGCAGTACTTC
TRBD2	TRBV11-3	.	TRBJ2-1	CASSLELAANEQFF	TGTGCCAGCAGCTTAGAGCTAGCGGCCAATGAGCAGTTCTTC
TRBD2	TRBV5-4	.	TRBJ2-1	CASSSLGGTSGIF	TGTGCCAGCAGCTCCTTGGGGGGGACTAGCGGGATCTTC
TRBD1	TRBV9	few	TRBJ2-7	CASSVVRQGSSYEQYF	TGTGCCAGCAGCGTAGTGCGACAGGGGTCTTCCTACGAGCAGTACTTC
.	TRBV7-2	.	TRBJ2-5	CASSFQRGNQETQYF	TGTGCCAGCAGCTTCCAAAGGGGGAACCAAGAGACCCAGTACTTC
.	TRBV28	.	TRBJ1-4	CASSSPWTARDEKLFF	TGTGCCAGCAGTTCCCCATGGACAGCTCGGGATGAAAAACTGTTTTTT
TRBD1	TRBV30	once	TRBJ1-2	CAWSAPGQGGYGYTF	TGTGCCTGGAGTGCTCCGGGACAGGGGGGCTATGGCTACACCTTC
.	TRBV30	.	TRBJ2-2	CAWSVSGANTGELFF	TGTGCCTGGAGTGTCTCAGGGGCGAACACCGGGGAGCTGTTTTTT
.	TRBV30	.	TRBJ2-7	CAWDSPVTYEQYF	TGTGCCTGGGACAGCCCAGTCACCTACGAGCAGTACTTC
.	TRBV11-2	.	TRBJ2-5	CASSLERGGPQETQYF	TGTGCCAGCAGCTTAGAGAGGGGGGGGCCGCAAGAGACCCAGTACTTC
TRBD2	TRBV7-6	.	TRBJ2-3	CASSRRDGGDTQYF	TGTGCCAGCAGCCGGAGGGACGGGGGGGATACGCAGTATTTT
TRBD1	TRBV5-1	medium-sized	TRBJ2-2	CASSLVKGALNTGELFF	TGCGCCAGCAGCTTGGTTAAGGGGGCCCTAAACACCGGGGAGCTGTTTTTT
TRBD1	TRBV11-3	.	TRBJ2-2	CASSPGQGAGHVTGELFF	TGTGCCAGCAGCCCGGGACAGGGGGCCGGCCACGTAACCGGGGAGCTGTTTTTT
TRBD1	TRBV25-1	.	TRBJ2-2	CASSDHRGQGVAGELFF	TGTGCCAGCAGTGACCACCGCGGACAGGGAGTCGCCGGGGAGCTGTTTTTT
.	TRBV7-2	few	TRBJ1-5	CASSLRGAAIVNQPQHF	TGTGCCAGCAGCTTACGGGGAGCAGCCATTGTAAATCAGCCCCAGCATTTT
.	TRBV5-1	.	TRBJ2-1	CASSFTLGVSYNEQFF	TGCGCCAGCAGCTTTACTCTAGGGGTCTCCTACAATGAGCAGTTCTTC
TRBD2	TRBV28	.	TRBJ2-2	CASSPLAGARGTGELFF	TGTGCCAGCAGTCCCTTAGCGGGAGCTCGGGGAACCGGGGAGCTGTTTTTT
.	TRBV5-4	.	TRBJ2-5	CASSLKQGSQQRTQYF	TGTGCCAGCAGCTTAAAACAGGGATCTCAACAAAGGACCCAGTACTTC
TRBD2	TRBV5-5	.	TRBJ2-2	CASSLDAGGSGTGELFF	TGTGCCAGCAGCCTTGATGCGGGAGGTTCGGGGACCGGGGAGCTGTTTTTT
TRBD2	TRBV14	.	TRBJ2-2	CASSQGLAGDSLWTGELFF	TGTGCCAGCAGCCAAGGGCTAGCGGGAGATTCGCTGTGGACCGGGGAGCTGTTTTTT
TRBD2	TRBV7-2	.	TRBJ2-7	CASSLPGTSVAYEQYF	TGTGCCAGCAGCTTACCCGGGACTAGCGTGGCCTACGAGCAGTACTTC
.	TRBV5-1	.	TRBJ2-3	CASSLDIPDTQYF	TGCGCCAGCAGCTTGGATATCCCAGATACGCAGTATTTT
.	TRBV6-6	.	TRBJ1-2	CASSAGAVEGYTF	TGTGCCAGCAGCGCAGGGGCGGTTGAGGGCTACACCTTC
TRBD2	TRBV6-2/TRBV6-3	.	TRBJ2-7	CASSYGGLGAYEQYF	TGTGCCAGCAGTTACGGAGGACTAGGCGCCTACGAGCAGTACTTC
.	TRBV7-3	once	TRBJ2-7	CASSPDRLDSAYEQYF	TGTGCCAGCAGCCCTGACCGACTAGACAGTGCCTACGAGCAGTACTTC
TRBD1	TRBV18	.	TRBJ2-1	CASSPGQRYNEQFF	TGTGCCAGCAGTCCGGGACAGCGATACAATGAGCAGTTCTTC
.	TRBV6-2/TRBV6-3	.	TRBJ1-5	CASSPVTSDQPQHF	TGTGCCAGCAGCCCAGTCACCTCGGATCAGCCCCAGCATTTT
TRBD1	TRBV19	.	TRBJ1-6	CASSTQGVYNSPLHF	TGTGCCAGTAGCACACAGGGGGTATATAATTCACCCCTCCACTTT
.	TRBV4-3	.	TRBJ2-3	CASSQDRASGADTQYF	TGCGCCAGCAGCCAAGATCGGGCTTCGGGGGCAGATACGCAGTATTTT
TRBD1	TRBV12-3/TRBV12-4	.	TRBJ1-1	CASSSGRGTSRDF	TGTGCCAGCAGTTCGGGCAGGGGGACTTCCCGGGACTTT
.	TRBV6-2/TRBV6-3	.	TRBJ1-3	CASSYRFSGNTIYF	TGTGCCAGCAGTTATCGGTTCTCTGGAAACACCATATATTTT
TRBD1	TRBV5-1	.	TRBJ2-1	CASSARQGPTYNEQFF	TGCGCCAGCAGCGCCAGACAGGGGCCAACCTACAATGAGCAGTTCTTC
.	TRBV5-4	.	TRBJ2-7	CASSVKTGSYEQYF	TGTGCCAGCAGCGTTAAAACAGGGTCCTACGAGCAGTACTTC
TRBD2	TRBV7-8	.	TRBJ2-7	CASIRGTSGSYEQYF	TGTGCCAGCATTAGGGGGACTAGCGGGTCCTACGAGCAGTACTTC
.	TRBV14	.	TRBJ2-5	CASSPRQVETQYF	TGTGCCAGCAGCCCCCGACAGGTAGAGACCCAGTACTTC
TRBD1	TRBV14	few	TRBJ2-6	CASSSYRGAGANVLTF	TGTGCCAGCAGCTCTTACAGGGGCGCTGGGGCCAACGTCCTGACTTTC
TRBD2	TRBV29-1	.	TRBJ2-2	CSVGLAANTGELFF	TGCAGCGTTGGACTAGCGGCGAACACCGGGGAGCTGTTTTTT
TRBD1	TRBV3-1/TRBV3-2	.	TRBJ2-1	CASSLRTGANEQFF	TGTGCCAGCAGCCTGCGGACAGGGGCGAATGAGCAGTTCTTC
TRBD1	TRBV5-1	.	TRBJ1-2	CASSLEGQGVDGYTF	TGCGCCAGCAGCTTGGAGGGACAGGGGGTCGATGGCTACACCTTC
.	TRBV15	.	TRBJ2-5	CATSNNNQETQYF	TGTGCCACCAGCAACAACAACCAAGAGACCCAGTACTTC
TRBD1	TRBV19	.	TRBJ1-1	CASSFGTGTGTEAFF	TGTGCCAGTAGTTTCGGGACAGGGACGGGCACTGAAGCTTTCTTT